These T cell receptor beta chains were read from a single sample in a study of CD8 T cells in Susac syndrome. TCRdb processed the immunoSEQ multiplex PCR reads anew with MiXCR; each CDR3 protein has one entry. The sample holds 160,000 or so distinct CDR3 sequences, just over 90% seen once. The sequencing sample was made of CD4+ T cells from PBMCs. The source is a human donor in good health. Each CDR3 is given with its conserved first and last residue. Each record gives: CDR3 DNA, CDR3 protein, clone size, J gene, D gene, V gene. The D gene is left open where the match is weak. Some rows mark clone size as missing; the rest say once, few, many or name a class of expanded clone.

cdr3_nt: TGTGCCAGCAGCGCCAGACAGGGAGAGACCCAGTACTTC
cdr3_aa: CASSARQGETQYF
clone_size: NA
j_call: TRBJ2-5
d_call: TRBD1
v_call: TRBV9

cdr3_nt: TGTGCCAGCAGAGCCGGGACAGTCAACTATGGCTACACCTTC
cdr3_aa: CASRAGTVNYGYTF
clone_size: few
j_call: TRBJ1-2
d_call: TRBD1
v_call: TRBV6-1

cdr3_nt: TGTGCCAGCAGCTTAGCGCTTTACCAAGAGACCCAGTACTTC
cdr3_aa: CASSLALYQETQYF
clone_size: few
j_call: TRBJ2-5
d_call: NA
v_call: TRBV11-1

cdr3_nt: TGTGCCATCAGTGATGCAGATACGCAGTATTTT
cdr3_aa: CAISDADTQYF
clone_size: NA
j_call: TRBJ2-3
d_call: NA
v_call: TRBV10-3

cdr3_nt: TGTGCCAGCAGTTCCCTTACGGGCTACACCTTC
cdr3_aa: CASSSLTGYTF
clone_size: NA
j_call: TRBJ1-2
d_call: NA
v_call: TRBV12-3/TRBV12-4

cdr3_nt: TGTGCCAGCAGTACCCCCGGGACAGGGGGCTTCACTGAAGCTTTCTTT
cdr3_aa: CASSTPGTGGFTEAFF
clone_size: NA
j_call: TRBJ1-1
d_call: TRBD1
v_call: TRBV6-6

cdr3_nt: TGTGCCAGCGGGGGGACAGGGGATATTCATGAGCAGTTCTTC
cdr3_aa: CASGGTGDIHEQFF
clone_size: NA
j_call: TRBJ2-1
d_call: TRBD1
v_call: TRBV2

cdr3_nt: TGTGCCAGTAGTACCCTGGCCGCCCCGGGCAACTATGGCTACACCTTC
cdr3_aa: CASSTLAAPGNYGYTF
clone_size: NA
j_call: TRBJ1-2
d_call: NA
v_call: TRBV19

cdr3_nt: TGCAGTGCTAGCGGGGGTGGTAGCGAGCAGTACTTC
cdr3_aa: CSASGGGSEQYF
clone_size: NA
j_call: TRBJ2-7
d_call: NA
v_call: TRBV20-1

cdr3_nt: TGTGCCAGCTCACCTGGTCGGACTGAAGCTTTCTTT
cdr3_aa: CASSPGRTEAFF
clone_size: once
j_call: TRBJ1-1
d_call: NA
v_call: TRBV18

cdr3_nt: TGTGCCAGCAGCGCCCAACCGGAGAACACTGAAGCTTTCTTT
cdr3_aa: CASSAQPENTEAFF
clone_size: NA
j_call: TRBJ1-1
d_call: NA
v_call: TRBV9

cdr3_nt: TGTGCCAGCAGCCCTGGAGGGGCCGGGTTTACCAAAAACATTCAGTACTTC
cdr3_aa: CASSPGGAGFTKNIQYF
clone_size: NA
j_call: TRBJ2-4
d_call: NA
v_call: TRBV4-2

cdr3_nt: TGCGCCAGCAGTCAATCGAGTGGTTGGGGGACAGGGTCCTTGCGAAACACCGGGGAGCTGTTTTTT
cdr3_aa: CASSQSSGWGTGSLRNTGELFF
clone_size: once
j_call: TRBJ2-2
d_call: TRBD1
v_call: TRBV23-1

cdr3_nt: TGTGCCAGCAGCCAACATCAAGAGACCCAGTACTTC
cdr3_aa: CASSQHQETQYF
clone_size: NA
j_call: TRBJ2-5
d_call: NA
v_call: TRBV14

cdr3_nt: TGTGCCAGCAGTTTAAACAGAAGCGGTGGCTACACCTTC
cdr3_aa: CASSLNRSGGYTF
clone_size: NA
j_call: TRBJ1-2
d_call: NA
v_call: TRBV12-3/TRBV12-4

cdr3_nt: TGTGCCAGCAGCCCCCGGGACGCCTCTGAAGCTTTCTTT
cdr3_aa: CASSPRDASEAFF
clone_size: NA
j_call: TRBJ1-1
d_call: NA
v_call: TRBV4-2

cdr3_nt: TGTGCCAGTAGAGGCGATGGGACTCCAGCTGCCTACAATGAGCAGTTCTTC
cdr3_aa: CASRGDGTPAAYNEQFF
clone_size: NA
j_call: TRBJ2-1
d_call: NA
v_call: TRBV19

cdr3_nt: TGTGCCAGCAGCCAAGAACGGCTTGCCTACGAGCAGTACTTC
cdr3_aa: CASSQERLAYEQYF
clone_size: NA
j_call: TRBJ2-7
d_call: NA
v_call: TRBV4-2

cdr3_nt: TGTGCCAGCCGGCGGGAAGTGGGCTATGGCTACACCTTC
cdr3_aa: CASRREVGYGYTF
clone_size: NA
j_call: TRBJ1-2
d_call: NA
v_call: TRBV12-3/TRBV12-4

cdr3_nt: TGTGCCAGCAGCCAAGGTCAGGGCTACACCTTC
cdr3_aa: CASSQGQGYTF
clone_size: NA
j_call: TRBJ1-2
d_call: NA
v_call: TRBV3-1

cdr3_nt: TGTGCCAGCAGCCTGTACCGGGACAGCTCCTACGAGCAGTACTTC
cdr3_aa: CASSLYRDSSYEQYF
clone_size: few
j_call: TRBJ2-7
d_call: TRBD1
v_call: TRBV3-1

cdr3_nt: TGTGCCAGCAGTTACGGGAGCACCTACGAGCAGTACTTC
cdr3_aa: CASSYGSTYEQYF
clone_size: NA
j_call: TRBJ2-7
d_call: NA
v_call: TRBV6-2/TRBV6-3

cdr3_nt: TGTGCCAGTCGGCCTAGCGGCCAAGAGACCCAGTACTTC
cdr3_aa: CASRPSGQETQYF
clone_size: few
j_call: TRBJ2-5
d_call: TRBD2
v_call: TRBV19

cdr3_nt: TGTGCCAGCAGTTACGATCGACAGGGGGGATACATTCAGTACTTC
cdr3_aa: CASSYDRQGGYIQYF
clone_size: NA
j_call: TRBJ2-4
d_call: TRBD1
v_call: TRBV6-5

cdr3_nt: TGTGCCAGCAGCGTAGGGAGGGCTGGGGCCAACGTCCTGACTTTC
cdr3_aa: CASSVGRAGANVLTF
clone_size: NA
j_call: TRBJ2-6
d_call: NA
v_call: TRBV9

cdr3_nt: TGTGCCAGCAGCCGACACGGGGGCCGAGCTAGCTCCTACGAGCAGTACTTC
cdr3_aa: CASSRHGGRASSYEQYF
clone_size: NA
j_call: TRBJ2-7
d_call: NA
v_call: TRBV7-3

cdr3_nt: TGCAGTGCTCCAGGTATTGAAGCTTTCTTT
cdr3_aa: CSAPGIEAFF
clone_size: once
j_call: TRBJ1-1
d_call: NA
v_call: TRBV20-1

cdr3_nt: TGTGCCAGCAGCTTATCGGTTGGGAATGAGCAGTTCTTC
cdr3_aa: CASSLSVGNEQFF
clone_size: NA
j_call: TRBJ2-1
d_call: NA
v_call: TRBV7-7

cdr3_nt: TGTGCCAGTCGGGACAGCTCGAGCTCCTACGAGCAGTACTTC
cdr3_aa: CASRDSSSSYEQYF
clone_size: NA
j_call: TRBJ2-7
d_call: TRBD1
v_call: TRBV2

cdr3_nt: TGCAGCGTTGGACCCTCTACCTCTGGAAACACCATATATTTT
cdr3_aa: CSVGPSTSGNTIYF
clone_size: NA
j_call: TRBJ1-3
d_call: NA
v_call: TRBV29-1

cdr3_nt: TGTGCCAGCAGGAGGACAGTCTTTAGCAATCAGCCCCAGCATTTT
cdr3_aa: CASRRTVFSNQPQHF
clone_size: NA
j_call: TRBJ1-5
d_call: NA
v_call: TRBV27